This is a list of T cell receptor beta chains from one sample in a study of control samples from healthy donors and cancer patients. Repertoires were generated with immunoSEQ multiplex PCR, while TCRdb's copy carries only in-frame clones and drops some. The sample contains about 51,000 clones, around nine tenths of which appear only once. Sequencing input: PBMCs. Receptors originate from a man between 50 and 59 years old with head and neck cancer. The CDR3 runs from the conserved cysteine through the conserved F or W. D genes are given only for firm matches. Part of the rows lack a size; the others show once, few, many or a class for expanded clones.

d_call j_call v_call clone_size cdr3_nt cdr3_aa
NA TRBJ2-5 TRBV7-3 NA TGTGCCAGCAGCCTTTGGGAACAAGAGACCCAGTACTTC CASSLWEQETQYF
NA TRBJ1-4 TRBV5-5 NA TGTGCCAGCAGCGATACACCGGGACAAATTAATGAAAAACTGTTTTTT CASSDTPGQINEKLFF
NA TRBJ2-7 TRBV11-2 NA TGTGCCAGCAGGAATGTAAGGTACGAGCAGTACTTC CASRNVRYEQYF
TRBD1 TRBJ2-1 TRBV29-1 NA TGCAGCGTCCTACAGGGGAGAAATGAGCAGTTCTTC CSVLQGRNEQFF
NA TRBJ2-1 TRBV4-2 once TGTGCCAGCAGCCAAGAGCCAGGACTTTACAATGAGCAGTTCTTC CASSQEPGLYNEQFF
NA TRBJ2-7 TRBV5-4 few TGTGCCAGCAGCTTGTTCGGGGACTCCTACGAGCAGTACTTC CASSLFGDSYEQYF
NA TRBJ1-1 TRBV28 few TGTGCCAGCAGTTTTAGTTGGGCATTCCGACGCGAGGCTTTCTTT CASSFSWAFRREAFF
NA TRBJ2-7 TRBV30 NA TGTGCCTGGAGCATTTCCGGGACAATCAACTACGAGCAGTACTTC CAWSISGTINYEQYF
TRBD1 TRBJ2-3 TRBV28 NA TGTGCCAGCAGTCCAACCGGGACAGGGCTCCCAGATACGCAGTATTTT CASSPTGTGLPDTQYF
TRBD1 TRBJ1-1 TRBV30 once TGTGCCTGGACACAATTGAGGACAGGGACGAGGGGTAACACTGAAGCTTTCTTT CAWTQLRTGTRGNTEAFF
NA TRBJ2-3 TRBV6-4 NA TGTGCCAGCAGTGTCGGGATCGGCACAGATACGCAGTATTTT CASSVGIGTDTQYF
NA TRBJ2-2 TRBV27 NA TGTGCCAGCAGTTTATCGTTCGGGACCGGGGAGCTGTTTTTT CASSLSFGTGELFF
NA TRBJ1-2 TRBV25-1 NA TGTGCCAGCAGTGATGGAAACTATGGCTACACCTTC CASSDGNYGYTF
TRBD1 TRBJ2-2 TRBV3-1/TRBV3-2 few TGTGCCAGCAGCTCCCAGGGCAGGGGGCGGTCGGGCACCGGGGAGCTGTTTTTT CASSSQGRGRSGTGELFF
NA TRBJ1-4 TRBV3-1/TRBV3-2 NA TGTGCCAGCAGCCAAGCCCACGGGGGGAATGAAAAACTGTTTTTT CASSQAHGGNEKLFF
NA TRBJ2-1 TRBV14 few TGTGCCAGCGGGGGGGCGCGGGGATACAATGAGCAGTTCTTC CASGGARGYNEQFF
TRBD2 TRBJ2-7 TRBV7-2 NA TGTGCCAGCAGCATAACTAGCGGGGGGCGCTACGAGCAGTACTTC CASSITSGGRYEQYF
TRBD1 TRBJ2-2 TRBV9 NA TGTGCCAGCAGCGTAGAAGGGGGCAGCACCGGGGAGCTGTTTTTT CASSVEGGSTGELFF
NA TRBJ2-7 TRBV6-5 few TGTGCCAGCAGTTTTCGGTTGGATCCTAGATACGAGCAGTACTTC CASSFRLDPRYEQYF
TRBD1 TRBJ2-7 TRBV6-5 few TGTGCCAGCCTAGAAGCGTGGCAGGGGGCCTACGAGCAGTACTTC CASLEAWQGAYEQYF
NA TRBJ2-2 TRBV5-1 NA TGCGCCAGCAGCTTGGAAGGCTCAATCTACACCGGGGAGCTGTTTTTT CASSLEGSIYTGELFF
TRBD2 TRBJ2-1 TRBV12-5 NA TGTGCTAGTGGTTTGCGACCGGGACTAGCGGGAGTCGGGCGGTCGGGCAATGAGCAGTTCTTC CASGLRPGLAGVGRSGNEQFF
TRBD2 TRBJ2-7 TRBV3-1/TRBV3-2 NA TGTGCCAGCAGCCAACTAGCGGGAACCTACGAGCAGTACTTC CASSQLAGTYEQYF
NA TRBJ1-2 TRBV7-2 NA TGTGCCAGCAGCAGAGGCGACATCACTGGCTACACCTTC CASSRGDITGYTF
NA TRBJ2-7 TRBV29-1 NA TGCAGCGTTGGCGGGACTGTGTCCTACGAGCAGTACTTC CSVGGTVSYEQYF
TRBD1 TRBJ1-1 TRBV18 NA TGTGCCAGCTCACCCTTGGACAGGCCCGGGGCTGAAGCTTTCTTT CASSPLDRPGAEAFF
NA TRBJ2-7 TRBV27 few TGTGCCAGCAGTTTAAACAGGGACGGCGAGCAGTACTTC CASSLNRDGEQYF
NA TRBJ1-5 TRBV12-5 NA TGTGCTAGTGGTTTGGTACCCCCCGGGTATAGCAATCAGCCCCAGCATTTT CASGLVPPGYSNQPQHF
TRBD2 TRBJ2-3 TRBV7-3 NA TGTGCCAGCAGCTTAACCCTCACTAGCGGGAGTCCGCTAGATACGCAGTATTTT CASSLTLTSGSPLDTQYF
TRBD1 TRBJ1-2 TRBV7-6 NA TGTGCCAGCACTGAGGGACAGGGGGTAGTGCCCTATGGCTACACCTTC CASTEGQGVVPYGYTF
NA TRBJ1-3 TRBV19 NA TGTGCCAGTAGTATAGAGGGTCGGACGAGCTCTGGAAACACCATATATTTT CASSIEGRTSSGNTIYF
TRBD1 TRBJ1-5 TRBV5-1 NA TGCGCCAGCAGCCTGGGACAGGGTGACCGACCCCAGCATTTT CASSLGQGDRPQHF
NA TRBJ1-5 TRBV6-2/TRBV6-3 NA TGTGCCAGCAGTTACCTAAGACGGGACAATCAGCCCCAGCATTTT CASSYLRRDNQPQHF
TRBD1 TRBJ1-6 TRBV5-1 NA TGCGCCAGCAGCGACGGACAGGGGAATTCACCCCTCCACTTT CASSDGQGNSPLHF
NA TRBJ2-7 TRBV3-1/TRBV3-2 NA TGTGCCAGCAGCAATGAAACGGAAATCCCTTTAAACGAGCAGTACTTC CASSNETEIPLNEQYF
TRBD1 TRBJ2-7 TRBV9 NA TGTGCCAGCAGCGTAGGGACAGGCTATTACGAGCAGTACTTC CASSVGTGYYEQYF
NA TRBJ1-2 TRBV2 NA TGTGCCAGCAGTGAGGTTAGGGTGAATGGCTACACCTTC CASSEVRVNGYTF
TRBD2 TRBJ2-5 TRBV11-2 once TGTGCCAGCAGCCAGCGGGGGGGCCCCGAGACCCAGTACTTC CASSQRGGPETQYF
TRBD2 TRBJ2-7 TRBV20-1 NA TGCAGTGCTAGTATTGGACTAGCTGGTGAGCAGTACTTC CSASIGLAGEQYF
NA TRBJ2-5 TRBV19 NA TGTGCCAGTAGGGGCGGGCAAGAGACCCAGTACTTC CASRGGQETQYF